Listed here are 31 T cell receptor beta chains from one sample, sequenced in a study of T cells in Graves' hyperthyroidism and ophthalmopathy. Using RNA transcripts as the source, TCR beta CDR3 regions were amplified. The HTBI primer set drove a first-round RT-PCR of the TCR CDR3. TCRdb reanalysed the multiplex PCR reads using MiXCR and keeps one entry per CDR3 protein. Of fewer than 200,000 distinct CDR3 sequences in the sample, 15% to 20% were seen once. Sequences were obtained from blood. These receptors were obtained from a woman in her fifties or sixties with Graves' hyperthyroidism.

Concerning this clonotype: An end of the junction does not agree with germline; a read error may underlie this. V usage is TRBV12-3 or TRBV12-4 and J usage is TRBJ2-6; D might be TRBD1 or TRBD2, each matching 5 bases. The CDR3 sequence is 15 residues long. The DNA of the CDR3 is TGTGCCAGCAGCCCCCCGGACTCTGGGGCCAGCGTCCTGACTTTC. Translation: CASSPPDSGASVLTF.

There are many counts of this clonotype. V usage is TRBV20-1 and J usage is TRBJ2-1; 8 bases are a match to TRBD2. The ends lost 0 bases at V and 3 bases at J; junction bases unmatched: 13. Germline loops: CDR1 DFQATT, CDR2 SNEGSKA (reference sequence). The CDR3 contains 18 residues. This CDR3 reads CSARDLASGGVIYNEQFF. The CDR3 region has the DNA TGCAGTGCTAGAGATCTGGCCAGCGGGGGAGTTATCTACAATGAGCAGTTCTTC.

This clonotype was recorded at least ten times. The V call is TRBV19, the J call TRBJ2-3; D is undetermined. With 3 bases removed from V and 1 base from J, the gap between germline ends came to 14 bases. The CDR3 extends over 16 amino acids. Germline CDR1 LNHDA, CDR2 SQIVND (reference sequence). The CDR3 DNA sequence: TGTGCCAGTAGTATCGGGCAGAAAAGCGGCACAGATACGCAGTATTTT. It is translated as CASSIGQKSGTDTQYF.

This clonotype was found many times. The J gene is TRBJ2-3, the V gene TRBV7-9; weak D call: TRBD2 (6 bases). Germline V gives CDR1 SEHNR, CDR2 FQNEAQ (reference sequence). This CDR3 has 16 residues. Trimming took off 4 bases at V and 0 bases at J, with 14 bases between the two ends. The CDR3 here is CASSSGDRPSTDTQYF. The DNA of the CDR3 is TGTGCCAGCAGCTCGGGGGACCGACCTAGCACAGATACGCAGTATTTT.

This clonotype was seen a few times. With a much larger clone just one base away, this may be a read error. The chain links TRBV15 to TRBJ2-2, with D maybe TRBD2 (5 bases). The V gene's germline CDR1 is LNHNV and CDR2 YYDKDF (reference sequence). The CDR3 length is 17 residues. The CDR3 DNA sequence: TGTGCCACCAGCAGAGATAGTGGGAAAAGGAGTACCGGGGAGCTGTCTTTT. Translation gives CATSRDSGKRSTGELSF.

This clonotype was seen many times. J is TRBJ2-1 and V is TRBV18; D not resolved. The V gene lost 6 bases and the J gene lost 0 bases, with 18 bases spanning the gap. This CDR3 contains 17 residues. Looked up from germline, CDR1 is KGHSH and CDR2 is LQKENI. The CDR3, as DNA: TGTGCCAGCTCTCCCCCCCGGTCAGCAAGCTCCTACAATGAGCAGTTCTTC. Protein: CASSPPRSASSYNEQFF.

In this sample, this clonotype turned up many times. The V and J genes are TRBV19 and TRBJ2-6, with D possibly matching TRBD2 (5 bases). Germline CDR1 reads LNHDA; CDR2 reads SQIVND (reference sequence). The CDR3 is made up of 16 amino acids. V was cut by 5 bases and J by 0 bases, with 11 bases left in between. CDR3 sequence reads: CASSLEANSGANVLTF. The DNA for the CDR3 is TGTGCCAGTAGTCTGGAGGCCAACTCTGGGGCCAACGTCCTGACTTTC.

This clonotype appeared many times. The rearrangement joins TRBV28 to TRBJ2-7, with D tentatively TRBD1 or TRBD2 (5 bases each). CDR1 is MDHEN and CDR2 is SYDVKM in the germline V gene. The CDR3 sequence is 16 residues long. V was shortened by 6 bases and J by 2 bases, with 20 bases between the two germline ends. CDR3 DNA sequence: TGTGCCAGCAGCTTCCCCCTCCAGGGAGACCCCTACGAGCAGTACTTC. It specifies CASSFPLQGDPYEQYF.

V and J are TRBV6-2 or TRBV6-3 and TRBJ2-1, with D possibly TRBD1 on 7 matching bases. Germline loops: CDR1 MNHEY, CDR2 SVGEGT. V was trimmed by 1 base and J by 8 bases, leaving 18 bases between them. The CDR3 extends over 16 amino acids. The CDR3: CASSYWGAGGWDEQFF. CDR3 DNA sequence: TGTGCCAGCAGTTACTGGGGGGCAGGGGGATGGGATGAGCAGTTCTTC.

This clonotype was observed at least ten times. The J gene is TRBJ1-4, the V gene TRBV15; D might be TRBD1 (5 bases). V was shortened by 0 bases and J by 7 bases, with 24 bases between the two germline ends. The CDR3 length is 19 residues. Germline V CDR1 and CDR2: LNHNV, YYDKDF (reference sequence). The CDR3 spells CATSRDLGFGGAGGEKLFF. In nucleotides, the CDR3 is TGTGCCACCAGCAGAGATCTGGGGTTCGGAGGGGCCGGGGGTGAAAAACTGTTTTTT.

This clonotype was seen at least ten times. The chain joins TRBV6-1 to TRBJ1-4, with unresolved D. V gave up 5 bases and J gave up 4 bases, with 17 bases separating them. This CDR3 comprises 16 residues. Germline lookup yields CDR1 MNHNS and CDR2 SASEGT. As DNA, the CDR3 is TGTGCCAGCAGTCCTACGCCCCCTGCGGGTAATGAAAAACTGTTTTTT. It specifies CASSPTPPAGNEKLFF.

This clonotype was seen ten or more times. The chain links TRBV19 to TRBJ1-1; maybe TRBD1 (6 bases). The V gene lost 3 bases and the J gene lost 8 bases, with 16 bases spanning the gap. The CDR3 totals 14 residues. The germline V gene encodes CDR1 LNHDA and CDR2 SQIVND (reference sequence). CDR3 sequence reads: CASSIIWGADEAFF. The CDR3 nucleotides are TGTGCCAGTAGTATTATTTGGGGGGCAGACGAAGCTTTCTTT.

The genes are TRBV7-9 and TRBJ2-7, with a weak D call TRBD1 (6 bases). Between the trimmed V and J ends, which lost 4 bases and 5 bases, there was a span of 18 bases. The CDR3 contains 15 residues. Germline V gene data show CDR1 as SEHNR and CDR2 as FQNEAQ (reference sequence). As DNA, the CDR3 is TGTGCCAGCAGCTCTCCGGGACGACAGGATAACGAGCAGTACTTC. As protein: CASSSPGRQDNEQYF.

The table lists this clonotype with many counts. For the CDR3, the DNA is TGTGCCAGCAGTTTATTGGGGGTCGGAGCTTTCTTT. Amino acids: CASSLLGVGAFF. The genes are TRBV28 and TRBJ1-1, with D perhaps TRBD1 (5 bases). This CDR3 has 12 residues. Germline V gene data show CDR1 as MDHEN and CDR2 as SYDVKM. With 1 base removed from V and 10 bases from J, the gap between germline ends came to 10 bases.

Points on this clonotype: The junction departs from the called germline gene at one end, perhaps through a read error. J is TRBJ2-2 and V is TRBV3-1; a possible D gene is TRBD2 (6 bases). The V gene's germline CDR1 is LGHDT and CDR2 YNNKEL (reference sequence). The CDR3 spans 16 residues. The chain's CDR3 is CASSQGPVSNTGGLFF. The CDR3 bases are TGTGCCAGCAGCCAAGGGCCGGTCAGTAACACCGGGGGGCTGTTTTTT.

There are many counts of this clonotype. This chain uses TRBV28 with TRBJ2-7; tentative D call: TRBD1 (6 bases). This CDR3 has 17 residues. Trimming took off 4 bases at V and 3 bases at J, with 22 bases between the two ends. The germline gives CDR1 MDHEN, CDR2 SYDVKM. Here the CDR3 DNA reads TGTGCCAGCAGTTCCGATTACAGGGAGACATACTTCTACGAGCAGTACTTC. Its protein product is CASSSDYRETYFYEQYF.

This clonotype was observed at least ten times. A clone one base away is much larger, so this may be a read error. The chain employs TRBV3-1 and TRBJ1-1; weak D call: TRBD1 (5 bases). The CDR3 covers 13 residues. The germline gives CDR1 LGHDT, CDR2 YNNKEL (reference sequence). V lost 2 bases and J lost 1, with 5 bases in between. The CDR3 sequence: CASSQQGNTEAFF. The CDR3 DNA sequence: TGTGCCAGCAGCCAACAGGGGAACACTGAAGCTTTCTTT.

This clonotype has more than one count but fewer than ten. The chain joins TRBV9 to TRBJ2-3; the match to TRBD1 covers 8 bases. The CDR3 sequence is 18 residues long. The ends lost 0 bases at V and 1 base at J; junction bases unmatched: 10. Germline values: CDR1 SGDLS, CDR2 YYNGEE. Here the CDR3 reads CASSVGLPTGVGTDTQYF. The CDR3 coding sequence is TGTGCCAGCAGCGTAGGCCTCCCGACAGGGGTGGGCACAGATACGCAGTATTTT.

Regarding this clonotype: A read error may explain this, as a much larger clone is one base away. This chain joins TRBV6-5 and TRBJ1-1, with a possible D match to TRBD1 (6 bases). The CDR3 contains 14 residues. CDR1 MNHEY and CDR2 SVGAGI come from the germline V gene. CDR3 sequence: CVSSYSTGGIPAFF. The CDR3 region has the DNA TGTGTCAGCAGCTACTCGACAGGTGGGATTCCGGCTTTCTTT.

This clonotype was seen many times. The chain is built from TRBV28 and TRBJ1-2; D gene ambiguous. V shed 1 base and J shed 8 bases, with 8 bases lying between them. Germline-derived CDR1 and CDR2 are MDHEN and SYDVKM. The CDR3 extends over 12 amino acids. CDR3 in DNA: TGTGCCAGCAGTTTATTGGGCCTCGGCTACACCTTC. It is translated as CASSLLGLGYTF.

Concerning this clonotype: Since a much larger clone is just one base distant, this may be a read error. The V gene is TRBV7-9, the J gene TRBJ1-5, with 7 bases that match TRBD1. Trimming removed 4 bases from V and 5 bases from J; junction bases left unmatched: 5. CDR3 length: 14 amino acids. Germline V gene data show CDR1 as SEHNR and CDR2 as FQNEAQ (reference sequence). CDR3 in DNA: TGTGCCAGCAGCTCCACAGGGGTGTATCAGCCCCAGCATTTT. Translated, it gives CASSSTGVYQPQHF.

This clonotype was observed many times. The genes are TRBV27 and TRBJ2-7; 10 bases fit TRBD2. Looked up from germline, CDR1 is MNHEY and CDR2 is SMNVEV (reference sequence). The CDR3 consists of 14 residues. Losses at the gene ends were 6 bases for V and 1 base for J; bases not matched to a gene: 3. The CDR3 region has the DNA TGTGCCAGCAGAATAGCGGGGGGTTCCTACGAGCAGTACTTC. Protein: CASRIAGGSYEQYF.

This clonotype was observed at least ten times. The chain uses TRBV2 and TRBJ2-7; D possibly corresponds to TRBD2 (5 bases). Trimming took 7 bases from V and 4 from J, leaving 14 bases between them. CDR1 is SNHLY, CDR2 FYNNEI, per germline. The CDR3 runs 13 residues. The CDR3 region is CASTGERTYEQYF. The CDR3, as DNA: TGTGCCAGCACCGGGGAGAGGACGTACGAGCAGTACTTC.

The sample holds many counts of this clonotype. In DNA, the CDR3 is TGTGCCAGCAGCTTGGAAAGGGGGCTCACCTACAATGAGCAGTTCTTC. Translating it yields CASSLERGLTYNEQFF. J is TRBJ2-1 and V is TRBV7-9, with TRBD1 matching 7 bases. The germline gives CDR1 SEHNR, CDR2 FQNEAQ (reference sequence). This CDR3 region has 16 residues. Trimming removed 3 bases from V and 2 bases from J; junction bases left unmatched: 7.

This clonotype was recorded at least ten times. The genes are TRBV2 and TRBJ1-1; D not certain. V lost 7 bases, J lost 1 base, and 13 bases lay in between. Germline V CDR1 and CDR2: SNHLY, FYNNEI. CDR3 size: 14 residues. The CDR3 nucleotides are TGTGCCAGCACACACTTGACGGCGAACACTGAAGCTTTCTTT. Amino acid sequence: CASTHLTANTEAFF.

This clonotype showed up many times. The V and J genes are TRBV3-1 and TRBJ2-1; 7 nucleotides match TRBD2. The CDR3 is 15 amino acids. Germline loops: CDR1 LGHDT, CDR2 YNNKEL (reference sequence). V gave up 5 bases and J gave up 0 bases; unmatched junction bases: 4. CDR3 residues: CASSIGLDSYNEQFF. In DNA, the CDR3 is TGTGCCAGCAGCATCGGACTAGACTCCTACAATGAGCAGTTCTTC.

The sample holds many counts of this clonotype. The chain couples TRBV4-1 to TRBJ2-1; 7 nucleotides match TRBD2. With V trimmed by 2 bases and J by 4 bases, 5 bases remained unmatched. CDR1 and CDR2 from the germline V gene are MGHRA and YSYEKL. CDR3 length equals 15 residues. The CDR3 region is CASSQTGGVYNEQFF. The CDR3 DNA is TGCGCCAGCAGCCAAACGGGGGGTGTGTACAATGAGCAGTTCTTC.

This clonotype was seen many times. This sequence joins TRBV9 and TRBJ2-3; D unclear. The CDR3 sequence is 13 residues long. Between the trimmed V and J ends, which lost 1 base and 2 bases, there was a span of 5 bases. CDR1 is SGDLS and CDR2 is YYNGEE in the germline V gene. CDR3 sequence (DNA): TGTGCCAGCAGCGTATACCCCACAGATACGCAGTATTTT. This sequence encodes CASSVYPTDTQYF.

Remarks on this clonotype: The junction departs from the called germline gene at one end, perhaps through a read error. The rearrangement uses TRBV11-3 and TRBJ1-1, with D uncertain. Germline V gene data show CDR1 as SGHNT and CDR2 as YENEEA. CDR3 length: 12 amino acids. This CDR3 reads CVSSTRGTEAFF. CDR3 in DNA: TGTGTCAGCAGCACCCGGGGCACTGAAGCTTTCTTT.

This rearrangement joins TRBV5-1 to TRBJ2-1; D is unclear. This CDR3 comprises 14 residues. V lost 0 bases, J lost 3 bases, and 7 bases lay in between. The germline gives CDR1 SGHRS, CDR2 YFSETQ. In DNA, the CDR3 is TGCGCCAGCAGCTTGGGGAACGGCTACAATGAGCAGTTCTTC. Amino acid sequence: CASSLGNGYNEQFF. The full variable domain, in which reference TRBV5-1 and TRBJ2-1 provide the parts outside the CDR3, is KAGVTQTPRYLIKTRGQQVTLSCSPISGHRSVSWYQQTPGQGLQFLFEYFSETQRNKGNFPGRFSGRQFSNSRSEMNVSTLELGDSALYLCASSLGNGYNEQFFGPGTRLTVL.

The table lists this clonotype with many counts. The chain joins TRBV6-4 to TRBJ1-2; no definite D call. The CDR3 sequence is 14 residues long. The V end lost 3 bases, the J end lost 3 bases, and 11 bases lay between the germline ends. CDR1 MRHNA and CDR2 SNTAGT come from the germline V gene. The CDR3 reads CASSETTDYYGYTF. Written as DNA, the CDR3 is TGTGCCAGCAGTGAAACGACGGACTACTATGGCTACACCTTC.